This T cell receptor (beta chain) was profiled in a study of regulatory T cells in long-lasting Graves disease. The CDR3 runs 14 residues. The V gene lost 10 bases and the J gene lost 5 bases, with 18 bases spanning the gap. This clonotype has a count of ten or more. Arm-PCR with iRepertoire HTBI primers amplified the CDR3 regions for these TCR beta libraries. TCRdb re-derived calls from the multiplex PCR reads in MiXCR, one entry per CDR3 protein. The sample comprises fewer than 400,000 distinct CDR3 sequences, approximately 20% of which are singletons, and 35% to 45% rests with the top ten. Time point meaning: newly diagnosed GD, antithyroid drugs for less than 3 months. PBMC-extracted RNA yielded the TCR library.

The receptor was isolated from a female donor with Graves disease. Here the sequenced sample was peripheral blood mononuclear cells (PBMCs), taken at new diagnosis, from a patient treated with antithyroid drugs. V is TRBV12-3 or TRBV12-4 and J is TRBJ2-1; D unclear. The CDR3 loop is CATAPQGPHNEQFF. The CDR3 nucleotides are TGTGCCACAGCCCCCCAAGGACCTCACAATGAGCAGTTCTTC.